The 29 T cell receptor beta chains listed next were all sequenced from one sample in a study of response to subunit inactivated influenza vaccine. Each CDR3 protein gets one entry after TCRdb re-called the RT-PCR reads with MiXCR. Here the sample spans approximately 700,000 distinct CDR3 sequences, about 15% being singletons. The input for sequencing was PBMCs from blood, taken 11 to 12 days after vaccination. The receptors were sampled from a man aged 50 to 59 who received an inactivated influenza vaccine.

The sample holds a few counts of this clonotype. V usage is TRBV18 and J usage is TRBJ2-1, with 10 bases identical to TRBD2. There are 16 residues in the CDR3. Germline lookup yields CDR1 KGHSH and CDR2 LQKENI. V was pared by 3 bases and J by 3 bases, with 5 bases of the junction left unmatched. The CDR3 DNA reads TGTGCCAGCTCACCGCCAAGCGGGAGGGTCTACAATGAGCAGTTCTTC. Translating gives CASSPPSGRVYNEQFF. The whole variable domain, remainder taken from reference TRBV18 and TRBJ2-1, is NAGVMQNPRHLVRRRGQEARLRCSPMKGHSHVYWYRQLPEEGLKFMVYLQKENIIDESGMPKERFSAEFPKEGPSILRIQQVVRGDSAAYFCASSPPSGRVYNEQFFGPGTRLTVL.

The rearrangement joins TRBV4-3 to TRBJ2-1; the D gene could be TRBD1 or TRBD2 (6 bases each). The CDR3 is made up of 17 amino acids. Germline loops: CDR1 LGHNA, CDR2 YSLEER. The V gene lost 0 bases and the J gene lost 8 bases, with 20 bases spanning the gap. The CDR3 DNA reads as TGCGCCAGCAGCCAAGAGAGCAGGGGACTTGTAATTGATGAGCAGTTCTTC. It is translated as CASSQESRGLVIDEQFF.

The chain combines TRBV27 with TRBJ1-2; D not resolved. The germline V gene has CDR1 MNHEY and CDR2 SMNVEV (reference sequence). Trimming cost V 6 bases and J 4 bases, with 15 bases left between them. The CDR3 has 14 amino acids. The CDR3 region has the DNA TGTGCCAGCAGGCTTGCCCTGGGGAGCTATGGCTACACCTTC. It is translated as CASRLALGSYGYTF.

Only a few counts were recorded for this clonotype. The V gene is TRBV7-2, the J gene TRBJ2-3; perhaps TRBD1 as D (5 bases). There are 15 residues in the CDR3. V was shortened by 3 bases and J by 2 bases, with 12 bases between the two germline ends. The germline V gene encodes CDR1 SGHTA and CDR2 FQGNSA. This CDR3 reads CASSFSGILTDTQYF. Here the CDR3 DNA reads TGTGCCAGCAGCTTTTCAGGGATCCTCACAGATACGCAGTATTTT.

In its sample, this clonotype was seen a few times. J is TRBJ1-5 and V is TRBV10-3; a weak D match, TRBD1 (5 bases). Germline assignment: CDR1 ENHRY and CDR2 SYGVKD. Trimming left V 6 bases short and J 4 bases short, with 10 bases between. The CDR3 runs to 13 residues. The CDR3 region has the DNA TGTGCCATCAGAGAGGACATGAATCAGCCCCAGCATTTT. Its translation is CAIREDMNQPQHF.

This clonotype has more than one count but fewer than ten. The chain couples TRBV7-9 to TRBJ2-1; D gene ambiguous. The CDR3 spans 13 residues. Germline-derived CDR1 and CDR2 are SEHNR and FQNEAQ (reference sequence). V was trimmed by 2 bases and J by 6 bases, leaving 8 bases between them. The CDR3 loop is CASSLSSINEQFF. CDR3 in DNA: TGTGCCAGCAGCTTATCTTCCATCAATGAGCAGTTCTTC.

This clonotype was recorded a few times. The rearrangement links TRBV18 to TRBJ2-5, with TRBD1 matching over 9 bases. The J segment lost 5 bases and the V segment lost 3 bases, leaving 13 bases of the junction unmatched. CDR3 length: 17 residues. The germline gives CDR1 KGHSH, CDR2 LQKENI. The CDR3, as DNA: TGTGCCAGCTCACCCGGGACAGGGAACAGAGCGGGTGAGACCCAGTACTTC. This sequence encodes CASSPGTGNRAGETQYF.

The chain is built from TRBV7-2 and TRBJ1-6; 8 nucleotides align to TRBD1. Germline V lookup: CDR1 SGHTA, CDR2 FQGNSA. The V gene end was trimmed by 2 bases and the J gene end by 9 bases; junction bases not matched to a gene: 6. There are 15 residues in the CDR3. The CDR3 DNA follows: TGTGCCAGCAGCTTAAGGCGGACAGGGCGTTCACCCCTCCACTTT. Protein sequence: CASSLRRTGRSPLHF.

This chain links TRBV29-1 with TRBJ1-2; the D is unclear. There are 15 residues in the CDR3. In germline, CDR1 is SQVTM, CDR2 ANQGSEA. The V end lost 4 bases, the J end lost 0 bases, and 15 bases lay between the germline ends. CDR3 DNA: TGCAGCGTTGTTGGGGAGGCCGGAGCTAACTATGGCTACACCTTC. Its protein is CSVVGEAGANYGYTF. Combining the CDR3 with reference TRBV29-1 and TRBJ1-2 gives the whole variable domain SAVISQKPSRDICQRGTSLTIQCQVDSQVTMMFWYRQQPGQSLTLIATANQGSEATYESGFVIDKFPISRPNLTFSTLTVSNMSPEDSSIYLCSVVGEAGANYGYTFGSGTRLTVV.

CDR3 DNA: TGTGCCAGCAGCCTGACAGGGAAGGGTCAGCCCCAGCATTTT. Amino acids: CASSLTGKGQPQHF. The chain joins TRBV3-1 to TRBJ1-5; 7 nucleotides agree with TRBD1. The junction had 6 bases not matched to a gene; V was cut back by 4 bases and J by 6 bases. This CDR3 is 14 amino acids long. The germline gives CDR1 LGHDT, CDR2 YNNKEL (reference sequence).

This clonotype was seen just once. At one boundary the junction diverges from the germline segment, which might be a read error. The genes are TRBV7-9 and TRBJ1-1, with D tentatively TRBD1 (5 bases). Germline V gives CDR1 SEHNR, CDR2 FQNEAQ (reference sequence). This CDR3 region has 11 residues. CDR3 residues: CASSPRARRAF. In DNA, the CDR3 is TGTGCCAGCAGCCCCAGGGCTCGTAGGGCCTTT.

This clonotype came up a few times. CDR3 in DNA: TGTGCCAGCAGCTTGCCCACCCCCTACGAGCAGTACTTC. Protein: CASSLPTPYEQYF. This rearrangement joins TRBV5-5 to TRBJ2-7, with D unclear. Trimming pared 1 base from V and 2 bases from J, leaving 7 bases between. Germline CDR1 reads SGHKS; CDR2 reads YYEKEE (reference sequence). The CDR3 has 13 amino acids. The full variable domain, its missing parts supplied by reference TRBV5-5 and TRBJ2-7, is DAGVTQSPTHLIKTRGQQVTLRCSPISGHKSVSWYQQVLGQGPQFIFQYYEKEERGRGNFPDRFSARQFPNYSSELNVNALLLGDSALYLCASSLPTPYEQYFGPGTRLTVT.

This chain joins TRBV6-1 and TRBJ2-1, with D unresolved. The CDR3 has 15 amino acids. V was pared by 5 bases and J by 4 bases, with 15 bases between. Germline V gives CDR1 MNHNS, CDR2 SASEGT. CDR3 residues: CASSKLPAVYNEQFF. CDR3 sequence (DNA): TGTGCCAGCAGTAAACTACCCGCCGTTTACAATGAGCAGTTCTTC.

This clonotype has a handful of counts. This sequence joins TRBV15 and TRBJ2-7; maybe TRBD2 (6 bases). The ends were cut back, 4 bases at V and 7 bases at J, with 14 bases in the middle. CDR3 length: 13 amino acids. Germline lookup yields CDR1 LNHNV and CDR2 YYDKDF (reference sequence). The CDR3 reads CATSNPPAGEQYF. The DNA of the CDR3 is TGTGCCACCAGCAACCCTCCGGCGGGGGAGCAGTACTTC.

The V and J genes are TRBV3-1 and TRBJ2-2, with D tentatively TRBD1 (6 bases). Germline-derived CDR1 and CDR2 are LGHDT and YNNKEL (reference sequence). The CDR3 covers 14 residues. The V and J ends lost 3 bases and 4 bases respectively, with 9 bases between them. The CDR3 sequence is CASSQGHITGELFF. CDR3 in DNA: TGTGCCAGCAGCCAGGGACACATCACCGGGGAGCTGTTTTTT.

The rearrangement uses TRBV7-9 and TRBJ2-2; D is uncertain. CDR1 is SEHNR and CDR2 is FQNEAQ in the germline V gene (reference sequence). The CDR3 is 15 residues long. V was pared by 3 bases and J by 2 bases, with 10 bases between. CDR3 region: CASSFSPGNTGELFF. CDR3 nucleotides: TGTGCCAGCAGCTTCTCCCCAGGAAACACCGGGGAGCTGTTTTTT.

The CDR3 sequence: CASSSGTSGGQETQYF. CDR3 nucleotide sequence: TGCGCCAGCAGCTCAGGGACTAGCGGGGGACAAGAGACCCAGTACTTC. The V call is TRBV5-1, the J call TRBJ2-5; 14 nucleotides agree with TRBD2. The CDR3 spans 16 residues. The V gene's germline CDR1 is SGHRS and CDR2 YFSETQ. With 3 bases clipped from V and 2 bases from J, the junction kept 3 bases outside the gene matches. The whole variable domain, filled in from reference TRBV5-1 and TRBJ2-5, reads KAGVTQTPRYLIKTRGQQVTLSCSPISGHRSVSWYQQTPGQGLQFLFEYFSETQRNKGNFPGRFSGRQFSNSRSEMNVSTLELGDSALYLCASSSGTSGGQETQYFGPGTRLLVL.

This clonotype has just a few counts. CDR3 in amino acids: CATSDFCKRGETRAKNIQYF. As DNA, the CDR3 is TGTGCCACCAGTGATTTTTGCAAGAGAGGAGAGACCCGTGCCAAAAACATTCAGTACTTC. The V call is TRBV24-1, the J call TRBJ2-4; D ambiguous. Between the trimmed V and J ends, which lost 1 base and 1 base, there was a span of 22 bases. Germline assignment: CDR1 KGHDR and CDR2 SFDVKD. This CDR3 contains 20 residues.

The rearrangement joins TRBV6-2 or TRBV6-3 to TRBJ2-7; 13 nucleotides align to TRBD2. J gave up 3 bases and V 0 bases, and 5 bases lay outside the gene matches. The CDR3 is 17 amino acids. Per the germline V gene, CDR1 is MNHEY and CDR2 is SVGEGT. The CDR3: CASSYSLAGGPIYEQYF. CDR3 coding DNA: TGTGCCAGCAGTTACTCACTAGCGGGAGGGCCGATCTACGAGCAGTACTTC.

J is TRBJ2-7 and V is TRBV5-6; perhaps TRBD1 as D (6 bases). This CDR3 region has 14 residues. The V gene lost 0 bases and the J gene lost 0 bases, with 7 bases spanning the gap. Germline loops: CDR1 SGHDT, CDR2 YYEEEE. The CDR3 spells CASSLVDSSYEQYF. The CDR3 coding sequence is TGTGCCAGCAGCTTGGTGGACAGCTCCTACGAGCAGTACTTC. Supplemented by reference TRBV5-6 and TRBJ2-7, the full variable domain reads DAGVTQSPTHLIKTRGQQVTLRCSPKSGHDTVSWYQQALGQGPQFIFQYYEEEERQRGNFPDRFSGHQFPNYSSELNVNALLLGDSALYLCASSLVDSSYEQYFGPGTRLTVT.

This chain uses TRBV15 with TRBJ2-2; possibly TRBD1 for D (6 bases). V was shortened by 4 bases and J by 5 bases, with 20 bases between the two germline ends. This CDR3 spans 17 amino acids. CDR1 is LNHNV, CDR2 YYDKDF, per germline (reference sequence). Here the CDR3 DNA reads TGTGCCACCAGCACTTATATTAAGAAGGGACAAACCGGGGAGCTGTTTTTT. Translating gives CATSTYIKKGQTGELFF.

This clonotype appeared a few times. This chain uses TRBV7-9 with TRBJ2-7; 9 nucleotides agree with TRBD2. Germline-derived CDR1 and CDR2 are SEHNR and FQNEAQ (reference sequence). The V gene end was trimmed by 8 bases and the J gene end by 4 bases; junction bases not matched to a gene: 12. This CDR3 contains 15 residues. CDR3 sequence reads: CASGRRREGRYEQYF. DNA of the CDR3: TGTGCCAGCGGTCGTCGGCGGGAGGGCCGTTACGAGCAGTACTTC.

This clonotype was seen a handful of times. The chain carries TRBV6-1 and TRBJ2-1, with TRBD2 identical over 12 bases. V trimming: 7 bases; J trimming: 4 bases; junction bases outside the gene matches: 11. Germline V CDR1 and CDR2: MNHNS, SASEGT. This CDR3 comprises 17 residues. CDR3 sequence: CASTPAASGRGYNEQFF. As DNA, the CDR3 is TGTGCCAGCACTCCCGCGGCTAGCGGGAGGGGTTACAATGAGCAGTTCTTC.

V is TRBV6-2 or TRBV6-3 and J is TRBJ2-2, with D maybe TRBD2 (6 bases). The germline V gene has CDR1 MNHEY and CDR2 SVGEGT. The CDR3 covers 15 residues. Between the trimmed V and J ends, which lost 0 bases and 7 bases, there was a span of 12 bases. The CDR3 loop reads CASSYSGLGGGELFF. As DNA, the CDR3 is TGTGCCAGCAGTTACTCGGGACTCGGGGGCGGGGAGCTGTTTTTT.

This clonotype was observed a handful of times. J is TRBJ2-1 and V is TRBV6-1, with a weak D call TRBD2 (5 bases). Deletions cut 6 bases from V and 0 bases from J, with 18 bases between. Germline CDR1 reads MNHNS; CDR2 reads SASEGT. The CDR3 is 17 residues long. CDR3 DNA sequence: TGTGCCAGCAGGGGCAACGGACTGATGAGCTCCTACAATGAGCAGTTCTTC. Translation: CASRGNGLMSSYNEQFF.

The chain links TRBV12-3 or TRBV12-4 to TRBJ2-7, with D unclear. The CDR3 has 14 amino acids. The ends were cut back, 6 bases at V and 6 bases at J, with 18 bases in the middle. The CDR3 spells CASSPLLRRPEQYF. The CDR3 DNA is TGTGCCAGCAGCCCATTACTACGGCGGCCCGAGCAGTACTTC.

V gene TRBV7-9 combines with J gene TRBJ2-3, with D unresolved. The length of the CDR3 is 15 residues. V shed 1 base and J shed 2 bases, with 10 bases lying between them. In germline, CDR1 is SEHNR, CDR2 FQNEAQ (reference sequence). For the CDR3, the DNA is TGTGCCAGCAGCTTAGAGGGTCTCTCCACAGATACGCAGTATTTT. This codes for CASSLEGLSTDTQYF. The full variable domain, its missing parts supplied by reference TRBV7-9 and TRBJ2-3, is DTGVSQNPRHKITKRGQNVTFRCDPISEHNRLYWYRQTLGQGPEFLTYFQNEAQLEKSRLLSDRFSAERPKGSFSTLEIQRTEQGDSAMYLCASSLEGLSTDTQYFGPGTRLTVL.

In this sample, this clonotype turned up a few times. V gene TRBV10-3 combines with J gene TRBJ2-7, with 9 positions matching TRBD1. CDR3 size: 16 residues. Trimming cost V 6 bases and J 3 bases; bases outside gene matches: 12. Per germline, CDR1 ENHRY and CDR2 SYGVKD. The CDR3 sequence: CAIRGAGRDRVYEQYF. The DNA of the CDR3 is TGTGCCATCAGAGGAGCGGGACGGGACAGGGTCTACGAGCAGTACTTC.

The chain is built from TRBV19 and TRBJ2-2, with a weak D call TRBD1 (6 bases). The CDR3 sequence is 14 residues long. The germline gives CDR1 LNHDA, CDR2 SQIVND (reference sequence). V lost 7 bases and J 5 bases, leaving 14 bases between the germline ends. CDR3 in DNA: TGTGCCAGTAACAGGGCGCGCGGGACCGGGGAGCTGTTTTTT. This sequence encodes CASNRARGTGELFF.